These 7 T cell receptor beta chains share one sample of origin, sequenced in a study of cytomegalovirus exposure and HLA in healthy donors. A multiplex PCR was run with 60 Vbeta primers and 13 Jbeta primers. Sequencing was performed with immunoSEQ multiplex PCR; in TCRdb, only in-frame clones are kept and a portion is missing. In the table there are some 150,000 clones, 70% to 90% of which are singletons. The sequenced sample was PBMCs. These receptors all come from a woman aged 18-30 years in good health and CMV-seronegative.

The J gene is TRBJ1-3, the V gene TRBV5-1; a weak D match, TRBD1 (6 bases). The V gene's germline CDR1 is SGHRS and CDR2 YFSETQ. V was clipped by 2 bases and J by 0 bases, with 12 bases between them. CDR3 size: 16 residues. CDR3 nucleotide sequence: TGCGCCAGCAGCTTACAAGGACAGATCTCTGGAAACACCATATATTTT. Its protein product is CASSLQGQISGNTIYF.

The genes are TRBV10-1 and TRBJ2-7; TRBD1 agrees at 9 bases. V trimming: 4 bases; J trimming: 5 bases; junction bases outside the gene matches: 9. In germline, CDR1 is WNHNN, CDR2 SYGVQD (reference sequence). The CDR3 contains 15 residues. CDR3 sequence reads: CASSGGDRVLNEQYF. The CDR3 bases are TGCGCCAGCAGTGGGGGGGACAGGGTTCTGAACGAGCAGTACTTC.

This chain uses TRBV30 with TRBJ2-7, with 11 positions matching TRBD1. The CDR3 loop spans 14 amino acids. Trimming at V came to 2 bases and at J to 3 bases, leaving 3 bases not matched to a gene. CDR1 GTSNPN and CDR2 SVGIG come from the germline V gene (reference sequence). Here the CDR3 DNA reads TGTGCCTGGAGTCTCGGGACAGGGGGCTACGAGCAGTACTTC. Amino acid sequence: CAWSLGTGGYEQYF.

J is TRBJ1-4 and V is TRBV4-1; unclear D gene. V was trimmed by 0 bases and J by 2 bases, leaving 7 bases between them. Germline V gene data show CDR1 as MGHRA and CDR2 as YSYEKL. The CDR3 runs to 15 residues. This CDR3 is CASSQESLTNEKLFF. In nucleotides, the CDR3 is TGCGCCAGCAGCCAAGAGAGTTTGACTAATGAAAAACTGTTTTTT.

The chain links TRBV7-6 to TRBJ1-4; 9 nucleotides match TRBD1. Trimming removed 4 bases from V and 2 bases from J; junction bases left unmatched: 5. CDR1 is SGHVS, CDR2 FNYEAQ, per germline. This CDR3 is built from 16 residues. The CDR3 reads CASSSRGQGTNEKLFF. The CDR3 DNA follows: TGTGCCAGCAGCTCGCGAGGACAGGGGACTAATGAAAAACTGTTTTTT.

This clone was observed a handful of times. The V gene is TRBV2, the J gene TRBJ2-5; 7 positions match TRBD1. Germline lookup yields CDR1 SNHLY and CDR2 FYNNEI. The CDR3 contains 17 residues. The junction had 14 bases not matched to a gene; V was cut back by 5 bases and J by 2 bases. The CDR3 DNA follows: TGTGCCAGCAGTACAAGACGGTACCGGGACAGACAAGAGACCCAGTACTTC. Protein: CASSTRRYRDRQETQYF. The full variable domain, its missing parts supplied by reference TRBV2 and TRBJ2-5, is EPEVTQTPSHQVTQMGQEVILRCVPISNHLYFYWYRQILGQKVEFLVSFYNNEISEKSEIFDDQFSVERPDGSNFTLKIRSTKLEDSAMYFCASSTRRYRDRQETQYFGPGTRLLVL.

The CDR3 bases are TGCGCCAGCGGGGGGGCGGGCTCCTACGAGCAGTACTTC. As protein: CASGGAGSYEQYF. The J gene is TRBJ2-7, the V gene TRBV5-1; perhaps TRBD2 as D (7 bases). The CDR3 extends over 13 amino acids. Germline CDR1 and CDR2: SGHRS and YFSETQ. V lost 7 bases and J lost 0, with 11 bases in between.